The sample holds many counts of the clone carrying this T cell receptor beta chain. Its antigen is still unknown. This entry comes from a study of CD8 T cells in ankylosing spondylitis. Study-wide results and limits: Researchers reportedly found disease-linked clones significantly enriched in matched ankylosing spondylitis synovial fluid. A TCR beta motif of several highly homologous variants seemed to mark ankylosing spondylitis blood.

From germline, CDR1 is DFQATT and CDR2 SNEGSKA (reference sequence). The CDR3 has 13 amino acids. V was cut by 4 bases and J by 5 bases, with 11 bases left in between. Each TCR beta library was made by quantitative 5'-RACE that incorporated molecular barcodes. Via MiXCR, TCRdb re-called the 5' RACE reads, giving one row per CDR3 protein. The top ten hold around 10% of the sample, which has about 320,000 distinct CDR3 sequences, roughly 12% seen once. This TCR came from a female donor with ankylosing spondylitis or in good health (not recorded which). The sample consisted of blood, either unsorted or a sorted T cell fraction (not recorded which). The chain is built from TRBV20-1 and TRBJ2-2, with D possibly matching TRBD1 (6 bases). CDR3 amino acids: CSANRAPTGELFF. As DNA, the CDR3 is TGCAGTGCTAACAGGGCACCGACCGGGGAGCTGTTTTTT.